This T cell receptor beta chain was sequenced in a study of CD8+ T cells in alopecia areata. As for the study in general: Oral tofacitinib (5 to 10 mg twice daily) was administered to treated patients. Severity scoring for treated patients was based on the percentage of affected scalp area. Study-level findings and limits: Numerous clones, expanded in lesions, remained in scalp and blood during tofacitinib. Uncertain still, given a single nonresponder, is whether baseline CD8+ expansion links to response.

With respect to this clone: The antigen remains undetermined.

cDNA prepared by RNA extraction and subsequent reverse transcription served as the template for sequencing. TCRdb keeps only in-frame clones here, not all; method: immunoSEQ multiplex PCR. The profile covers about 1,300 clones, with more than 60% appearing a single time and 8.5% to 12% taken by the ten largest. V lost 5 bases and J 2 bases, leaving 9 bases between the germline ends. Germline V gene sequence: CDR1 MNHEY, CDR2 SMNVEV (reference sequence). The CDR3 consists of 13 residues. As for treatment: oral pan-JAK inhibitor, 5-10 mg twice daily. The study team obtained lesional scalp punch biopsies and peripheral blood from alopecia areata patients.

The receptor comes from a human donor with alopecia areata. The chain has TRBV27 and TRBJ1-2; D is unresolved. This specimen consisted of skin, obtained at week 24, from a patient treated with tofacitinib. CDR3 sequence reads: CASSPRANYGYTF. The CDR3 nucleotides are TGTGCCAGCAGTCCAAGGGCAAACTATGGCTACACCTTC.